The 12 T cell receptor beta chains presented below share a single source sample, sequenced in a study of T cell repertoires in cytomegalovirus infection. Their recognized antigens are unknown. TCRdb called the reads again in MiXCR, with one record for every CDR3 protein. This table holds some 700,000 distinct CDR3 sequences, 30% to 40% found once. Sequenced material: cultured PBMCs, taken from culture after CMV antigen stimulation. The receptors were sampled from a human donor in good health (CMV status not recorded). Some clones in this sample may be carry-over from other donors' samples.

The gene calls are TRBV6-1 and TRBJ2-4, with D possibly TRBD1 on 6 matching bases. Trimming left V 6 bases short and J 1 base short, with 19 bases between. The germline V gene has CDR1 MNHNS and CDR2 SASEGT. The CDR3 covers 17 residues. The CDR3 region is CASRSGWGPEAKNIQYF. For the CDR3, the DNA is TGTGCCAGCAGGTCGGGATGGGGGCCGGAGGCCAAAAACATTCAGTACTTC.

The chain recombines TRBV12-3 or TRBV12-4 with TRBJ2-3, with D possibly being TRBD1 (6 bases). Trimming stripped 6 bases from V and 0 bases from J, with 10 bases between. The CDR3 spans 14 residues. CDR3 DNA: TGTGCCAGCAGGGCTGGACAGAGCACAGATACGCAGTATTTT. Protein sequence: CASRAGQSTDTQYF.

This clonotype was seen many times. This chain connects TRBV7-6 to TRBJ2-5, with D perhaps given as TRBD1 or TRBD2 (5 bases each). Trimming took off 5 bases at V and 2 bases at J, with 15 bases between the two ends. CDR1 and CDR2 from the germline V gene are SGHVS and FNYEAQ. The CDR3 is made up of 15 amino acids. CDR3 DNA: TGTGCCAGCAGCCTGTGGGGGATAGTACAAGAGACCCAGTACTTC. It yields the protein CASSLWGIVQETQYF.

Only a few counts were recorded for this clonotype. The J gene is TRBJ2-1, the V gene TRBV5-1, with 11 bases aligning to TRBD2. The CDR3 extends over 16 amino acids. The germline gives CDR1 SGHRS, CDR2 YFSETQ. Trimming cost V 4 bases and J 4 bases; bases outside gene matches: 7. The CDR3 DNA is TGCGCCAGCAGCCCCGGGACTAGCGGAGTATACAATGAGCAGTTCTTC. Encoded protein: CASSPGTSGVYNEQFF.

This clonotype has only a few counts. CDR3 in amino acids: CASSSPGGRERDTQYF. The CDR3 coding sequence is TGTGCCAGCAGCTCCCCCGGGGGGCGGGAGAGGGATACGCAGTATTTT. The chain is built from TRBV7-2 and TRBJ2-3, with D perhaps TRBD2 (7 bases). The V and J ends lost 4 bases and 6 bases respectively, with 20 bases between them. This CDR3 region has 16 residues. CDR1 SGHTA and CDR2 FQGNSA come from the germline V gene. The full variable domain, rest sourced from reference TRBV7-2 and TRBJ2-3, is GAGVSQSPSNKVTEKGKDVELRCDPISGHTALYWYRQSLGQGLEFLIYFQGNSAPDKSGLPSDRFSAERTGGSVSTLTIQRTQQEDSAVYLCASSSPGGRERDTQYFGPGTRLTVL.

In DNA, the CDR3 is TGTGCCAGCAGTTCCGGTAGCGGGGTATACAATGAGCAGTTCTTC. It specifies CASSSGSGVYNEQFF. The V call is TRBV6-2 or TRBV6-3, the J call TRBJ2-1; 8 bases align to TRBD2. The V and J ends lost 4 bases and 4 bases, in that order; junction bases with no gene match: 6. This CDR3 spans 15 amino acids. Germline values: CDR1 MNHEY, CDR2 SVGEGT.

The table lists this clonotype with a few counts. The chain recombines TRBV7-6 with TRBJ2-7, with D perhaps TRBD1 (5 bases). CDR3 length: 14 residues. Looked up from germline, CDR1 is SGHVS and CDR2 is FNYEAQ. Trimming left V 3 bases short and J 5 bases short, with 14 bases between. The CDR3 region is CASSFGRESDEQYF. The CDR3 bases are TGTGCCAGCAGCTTCGGCAGGGAATCAGACGAGCAGTACTTC.

The V gene is TRBV28, the J gene TRBJ1-2, with 11 bases matching TRBD1. CDR3 length: 13 amino acids. Germline CDR1 and CDR2: MDHEN and SYDVKM. Trimming took 7 bases from V and 7 from J; bases not matched to a gene: 5. The CDR3 sequence: CASKAGQGAGYTF. In DNA, the CDR3 is TGTGCCAGCAAGGCCGGACAGGGGGCTGGCTACACCTTC.

The rearrangement uses TRBV7-2 and TRBJ2-1; tentative D call: TRBD1 (6 bases). Trimming stripped 2 bases from V and 7 bases from J, with 24 bases between. CDR3 size: 18 residues. CDR1 is SGHTA, CDR2 FQGNSA, per germline. CDR3 DNA: TGTGCCAGCAGCTTAAGACAGGTCCCATCACCGACGAGGAATGAGCAGTTCTTC. It translates to CASSLRQVPSPTRNEQFF.

This chain joins TRBV7-2 and TRBJ2-2, with D perhaps TRBD1 (6 bases). The germline gives CDR1 SGHTA, CDR2 FQGNSA. CDR3 length equals 16 residues. The V end was cut by 5 bases, the J end by 4 bases, with 17 bases between. As DNA, the CDR3 is TGTGCCAGCAGCACTAGAGTGGGGGCGGGCACCGGGGAGCTGTTTTTT. Translated, it gives CASSTRVGAGTGELFF.

This clonotype has ten or more counts. This rearrangement joins TRBV7-2 to TRBJ2-1; TRBD2 matches 7 bases. This CDR3 region has 14 residues. CDR1 and CDR2 (germline): SGHTA, FQGNSA. The trim removed 4 bases at V and 10 bases at J, leaving 10 bases unmatched. The CDR3 DNA reads as TGTGCCAGCAGCTCCCAGCGGGGACCGAGGGAGCAGTTCTTC. Translated, it gives CASSSQRGPREQFF.

On this clonotype itself: As the CDR3 is not closed by the conserved phenylalanine or tryptophan, this likely results from a read error. The chain carries TRBV19 and TRBJ2-5; 11 bases align to TRBD2. The CDR3 sequence is 13 residues long. From germline, CDR1 is LNHDA and CDR2 SQIVND (reference sequence). V shed 6 bases, J shed 4 bases, and the junction held 1 base outside the gene matches. CDR3 region: CASSGTSGETQYL. CDR3 DNA: TGTGCCAGTAGCGGGACTAGCGGAGAGACCCAGTACTTA.